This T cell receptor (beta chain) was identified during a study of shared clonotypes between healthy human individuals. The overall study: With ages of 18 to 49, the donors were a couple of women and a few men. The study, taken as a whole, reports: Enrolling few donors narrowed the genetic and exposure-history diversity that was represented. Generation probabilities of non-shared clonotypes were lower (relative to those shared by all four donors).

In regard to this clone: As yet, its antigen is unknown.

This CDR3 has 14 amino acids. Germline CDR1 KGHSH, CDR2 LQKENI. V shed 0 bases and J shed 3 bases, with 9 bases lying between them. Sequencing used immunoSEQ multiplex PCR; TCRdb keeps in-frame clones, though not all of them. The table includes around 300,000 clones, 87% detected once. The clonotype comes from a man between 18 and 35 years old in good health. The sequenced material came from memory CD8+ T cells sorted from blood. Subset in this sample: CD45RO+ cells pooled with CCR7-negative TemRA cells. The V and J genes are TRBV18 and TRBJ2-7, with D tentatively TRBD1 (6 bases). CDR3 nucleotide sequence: TGTGCCAGCTCACCACCGGGACATAGCTACGAGCAGTACTTC. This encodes CASSPPGHSYEQYF.